The T cell receptor beta chain described here comes from a study of T cells in Graves' hyperthyroidism and ophthalmopathy. General study results and limits: A median roughly six months before onset, the model predicted ophthalmopathy.

At least ten counts were recorded for this clonotype. Its target is unknown. RNA transcripts gave rise to amplified TCR beta CDR3 regions. Researchers ran a first-round RT-PCR on the TCR CDR3 using the HTBI primer set. MiXCR was run by TCRdb on the multiplex PCR reads, yielding one entry per CDR3 protein. This sample has about 540,000 distinct CDR3 sequences; 40% to 55% occur once, and the top ten carry approximately 7.5%. Germline V gene data show CDR1 as SEHNR and CDR2 as FQNEAQ (reference sequence). The CDR3 covers 13 residues. The V end was cut by 3 bases, the J end by 6 bases, with 12 bases between. Hyperthyroidism, newly diagnosed and lasting under 2 months, affected patients aged 18 to 65. Orbital computed tomography and thyroid ultrasound, together with serum TRAb and thyroxine and clinical symptoms, were used for diagnoses.

Sequenced sample: peripheral blood or thyroid tissue (not recorded which). The clonotype originates from a woman between 18 and 29 years old with Graves' hyperthyroidism. V usage is TRBV7-9 and J usage is TRBJ2-7; D is unresolved. CDR3 bases: TGTGCCAGCAGCTTCAACTCTAGAGTCGAGCAGTACTTC. This sequence encodes CASSFNSRVEQYF.